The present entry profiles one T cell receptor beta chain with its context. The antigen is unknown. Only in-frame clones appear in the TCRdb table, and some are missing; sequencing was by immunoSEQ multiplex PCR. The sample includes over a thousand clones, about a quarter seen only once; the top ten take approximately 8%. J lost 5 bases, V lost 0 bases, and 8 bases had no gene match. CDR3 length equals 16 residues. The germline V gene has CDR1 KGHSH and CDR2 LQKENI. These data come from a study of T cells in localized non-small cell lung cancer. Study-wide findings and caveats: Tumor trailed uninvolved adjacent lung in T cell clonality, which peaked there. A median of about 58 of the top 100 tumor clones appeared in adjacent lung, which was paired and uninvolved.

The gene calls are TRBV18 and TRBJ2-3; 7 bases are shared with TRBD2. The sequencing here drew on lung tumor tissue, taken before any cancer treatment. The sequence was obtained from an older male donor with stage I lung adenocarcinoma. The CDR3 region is CASSPPVAGAKDTQYF. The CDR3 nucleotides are TGTGCCAGCTCACCACCGGTGGCGGGAGCGAAAGATACGCAGTATTTT.